Following are 16 T cell receptor beta chains from one sample sequenced in a study of blood T cells in healthy people across ages. The second PCR ran about 6 to 12 cycles with a sample-barcoded 5' primer and J-beta primers. TCRdb recomputed calls from the 5' RACE reads with MiXCR, one row per CDR3 protein. This table holds about a million distinct CDR3 sequences, 35% to 45% found once. Sequenced: blood. These receptors were collected from a man aged 18-30 years in good health.

This chain links TRBV6-5 with TRBJ2-1; TRBD1 is a possible D gene (7 bases). This CDR3 comprises 15 residues. The germline gives CDR1 MNHEY, CDR2 SVGAGI. Trimming cost V 0 bases and J 7 bases, with 13 bases left between them. The CDR3 bases are TGTGCCAGCAGTTACTCGATCTCAGGGGGGAATGAGCAGTTCTTC. Translating it yields CASSYSISGGNEQFF.

This clonotype came up a few times. This sequence joins TRBV27 and TRBJ2-7; D is possibly TRBD1 (5 bases). This CDR3 spans 11 amino acids. V was cut by 2 bases and J by 10 bases, with 9 bases left in between. From germline, CDR1 is MNHEY and CDR2 SMNVEV (reference sequence). The CDR3 here is CASSLQGAQYF. CDR3 DNA sequence: TGTGCCAGCAGTTTACAGGGTGCCCAGTACTTC.

This clonotype appeared a few times. A read error may produce the germline difference seen at one junction end. CDR3 sequence: CASSVWAIEAQDMQYF. The CDR3 bases are TGTGCCAGCAGTGTCTGGGCTATTGAGGCTCAAGATATGCAGTATTTT. The chain is built from TRBV2 and TRBJ2-3; D unclear. Germline CDR1 SNHLY, CDR2 FYNNEI. This CDR3 has 16 amino acids.

This clonotype turned up a few times. The V call is TRBV29-1, the J call TRBJ1-1, with 7 bases fitting TRBD1. The J segment lost 2 bases and the V segment lost 2 bases, leaving 2 bases of the junction unmatched. CDR3 length: 13 amino acids. Germline V lookup: CDR1 SQVTM, CDR2 ANQGSEA. The CDR3 DNA follows: TGCAGCGTTGAAATAGGGGGCAACACTGAAGCTTTCTTT. Translated: CSVEIGGNTEAFF.

V is TRBV7-2 and J is TRBJ1-2; 7 positions match TRBD1. The CDR3 extends over 13 amino acids. V shed 4 bases and J 8 bases; nucleotides not matched to a gene: 7. The V gene's germline CDR1 is SGHTA and CDR2 FQGNSA. CDR3 sequence: CASSSGQETGYTF. Written as DNA, the CDR3 is TGTGCCAGCAGCTCAGGACAGGAAACGGGCTACACCTTC.

On this clonotype itself: This could be a read error, since a much larger clone is one nucleotide away. The rearrangement links TRBV20-1 to TRBJ1-2; D unclear. CDR1 and CDR2 from the germline V gene are DFQATT and SNEGSKA (reference sequence). V was cut by 6 bases and J by 3 bases, with 14 bases left in between. The CDR3 contains 13 residues. The CDR3: CSAAADSHYGYTF. CDR3 bases: TGCAGTGCGGCAGCCGACTCCCACTATGGCTACACCTTC.

The chain carries TRBV24-1 and TRBJ2-1; D may be TRBD1 (6 bases). V was trimmed by 0 bases and J by 5 bases, leaving 16 bases between them. This CDR3 is built from 17 residues. Germline assignment: CDR1 KGHDR and CDR2 SFDVKD. CDR3 sequence reads: CATSDLSRGEPNNEQFF. In nucleotides, the CDR3 is TGTGCCACCAGTGATTTGTCCAGGGGAGAACCTAACAATGAGCAGTTCTTC.

This clonotype showed up just a few times. The J gene is TRBJ1-1, the V gene TRBV4-1, with TRBD1 identical over 8 bases. V gave up 6 bases and J gave up 1 base; unmatched junction bases: 16. The germline V gene encodes CDR1 MGHRA and CDR2 YSYEKL. CDR3 length equals 18 residues. In nucleotides, the CDR3 is TGCGCCAGCAGTAGGATTCAGCAGGGGGCCTCTTGGAACACTGAAGCTTTCTTT. Its translation: CASSRIQQGASWNTEAFF.

This clonotype was seen a few times. This rearrangement joins TRBV6-2 or TRBV6-3 to TRBJ1-5; D remains unclear. V was clipped by 3 bases and J by 5 bases, with 20 bases between them. The CDR3 runs 17 residues. The germline CDR1 and CDR2 sequences are MNHEY and SVGEGT. In nucleotides, the CDR3 is TGTGCCAGCAGTTATTGGAGGGTACGGACCCTGGATCAGCCCCAGCATTTT. Amino acids: CASSYWRVRTLDQPQHF.

This clonotype is a singleton in its sample. V gene TRBV25-1 combines with J gene TRBJ1-1; D is perhaps TRBD1 (5 bases). Germline CDR1 MGHDK, CDR2 SYGVNS. This CDR3 contains 13 residues. Trimming removed 4 bases from V and 7 bases from J, with 13 bases in between. CDR3 protein: CASSARDRGEAFF. CDR3 sequence (DNA): TGTGCCAGCAGTGCCAGGGATAGGGGTGAAGCTTTCTTT.

This clonotype was observed a handful of times. The chain carries TRBV20-1 and TRBJ2-5; 7 bases align to TRBD2. The J segment lost 4 bases and the V segment lost 6 bases, leaving 8 bases of the junction unmatched. Germline V gene data show CDR1 as DFQATT and CDR2 as SNEGSKA (reference sequence). This CDR3 has 13 amino acids. CDR3 in amino acids: CSATWTSSETQYF. CDR3 sequence (DNA): TGCAGTGCCACCTGGACTAGTTCAGAGACCCAGTACTTC.

This clonotype appeared once. This chain joins TRBV29-1 and TRBJ1-1; 7 nucleotides line up with TRBD1. Germline V gene data show CDR1 as SQVTM and CDR2 as ANQGSEA. The CDR3 runs to 12 residues. Germline trimming cut 6 bases from V and 3 bases from J; bases unmatched to any gene: 4. The CDR3 DNA sequence: TGCAGCGTGTCTGACAGGGACACTGAAGCTTTCTTT. Its translation: CSVSDRDTEAFF.

The chain joins TRBV6-1 to TRBJ2-1; D is uncertain. This CDR3 comprises 16 residues. Germline loops: CDR1 MNHNS, CDR2 SASEGT. CDR3: CTSSSPVGSPPKGQFF. DNA for the CDR3: TGTACCTCATCATCCCCTGTCGGGTCCCCACCGAAGGGGCAGTTCTTC.

This clonotype came up a few times. The rearrangement links TRBV4-1 to TRBJ1-1; TRBD1 might be the D (5 bases). This CDR3 region has 14 residues. Trimming stripped 3 bases from V and 4 bases from J, with 12 bases between. Germline V gene sequence: CDR1 MGHRA, CDR2 YSYEKL. The CDR3 DNA reads TGCGCCAGCAGCCACATCGGGGCCTTCACTGAAGCTTTCTTT. As protein: CASSHIGAFTEAFF.

V and J are TRBV11-2 and TRBJ2-4; 8 bases are a match to TRBD2. The J call may be wrong; the DNA end is better matched by TRBJ2-7. CDR1 and CDR2 from the germline V gene are SGHAT and FQNNGV. CDR3 length: 18 amino acids. This chain's CDR3 is CASSLDWLAGTKEGEQYF. The CDR3, as DNA: TGTGCCAGCAGCTTAGATTGGCTAGCGGGTACAAAAGAAGGCGAGCAGTACTTC.

V gene TRBV7-2 combines with J gene TRBJ2-3; 8 bases match TRBD2. Trimming took 1 base from V and 1 from J; bases not matched to a gene: 7. CDR1 is SGHTA, CDR2 FQGNSA, per germline. The CDR3 is made up of 17 amino acids. CDR3: CASSLGATSVRTDTQYF. In DNA form, the CDR3 reads TGTGCCAGCAGCTTAGGGGCGACTAGCGTGCGCACAGATACGCAGTATTTT. Drawing the rest from reference TRBV7-2 and TRBJ2-3, the complete variable domain is GAGVSQSPSNKVTEKGKDVELRCDPISGHTALYWYRQSLGQGLEFLIYFQGNSAPDKSGLPSDRFSAERTGGSVSTLTIQRTQQEDSAVYLCASSLGATSVRTDTQYFGPGTRLTVL.